This T cell receptor (beta chain) comes out of a study of vaccination and CD4 T cells after COVID-19. Overall study context: The convalescents comprised six males and four females, two of them Hispanic. Cultures designated as controls were supplied with a CEFX pool, an HIV-1 Nef pool, or no peptide.

V was cut by 6 bases and J by 4 bases, with 18 bases left in between. CDR1 MNHNS and CDR2 SASEGT come from the germline V gene. The CDR3 totals 15 residues. An Oncomine TCR Beta short-read assay was used to sequence the DNA from cultured CD4+ T cells. One entry per CDR3 protein, called by TCRdb with MiXCR from the PCR reads. The sample records over 2,500 distinct CDR3 sequences, around 30% being singletons. Study findings and constraints: Within the convalescent patients, spike mono-reactivity was found in 304 of 307 vaccine-specific clones.

Treatment denoted: roughly ten-day PBMC culture with coronavirus spike peptide pools or control peptides (ViraFEST assay). As concerns this clonotype: The antigen is undetermined.

This receptor was taken from a human donor who had recovered from COVID-19. The sequences come from CD4+ T cells from blood, cultured in vitro, collected after SARS-CoV-2 vaccination. The V gene is TRBV6-1, the J gene TRBJ1-2, with D possibly matching TRBD1 (6 bases). The CDR3 spells CASRGTGMGSYGYTF. The CDR3 coding sequence is TGTGCCAGCAGGGGTACAGGGATGGGAAGCTATGGCTACACCTTC.